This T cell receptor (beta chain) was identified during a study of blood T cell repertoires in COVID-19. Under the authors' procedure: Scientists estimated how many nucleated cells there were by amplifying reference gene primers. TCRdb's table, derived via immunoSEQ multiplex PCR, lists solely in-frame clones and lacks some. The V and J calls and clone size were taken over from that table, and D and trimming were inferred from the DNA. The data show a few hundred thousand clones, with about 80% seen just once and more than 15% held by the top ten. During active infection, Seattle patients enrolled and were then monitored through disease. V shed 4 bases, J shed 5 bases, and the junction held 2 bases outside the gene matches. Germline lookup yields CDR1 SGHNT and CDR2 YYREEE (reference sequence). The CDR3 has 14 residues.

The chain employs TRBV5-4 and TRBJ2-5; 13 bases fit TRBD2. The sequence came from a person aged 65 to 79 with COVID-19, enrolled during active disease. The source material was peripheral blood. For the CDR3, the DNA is TGTGCCAGCAGCCCGACTAGCGGGAGGGAGACCCAGTACTTC. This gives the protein CASSPTSGRETQYF.